The 16 T cell receptor beta chains below were found in one sample sequenced in a study of molecular identifiers for immune sequencing clone quantification. A single record per CDR3 protein comes from TCRdb applying MiXCR to the PCR reads. The sample holds over 600,000 distinct CDR3 sequences, 15% to 20% seen once. Sequenced: naive CD8+ T cells from blood, with Jurkat cell RNA spiked in. Documented subset: FACS-sorted CD8+CD4-CCR7+CD45RA+ naive T cells. The receptors come from a human donor in good health. Some libraries in this study had Jurkat cell RNA spiked in.

Turning to this clonotype: A much larger clone sits a single nucleotide away, making a read error possible. V and J are TRBV19 and TRBJ2-7; D possibly matches TRBD1 or TRBD2 (6 bases each). Trimming pared 8 bases from V and 2 bases from J, leaving 16 bases between. The CDR3 consists of 14 residues. In germline, CDR1 is LNHDA, CDR2 SQIVND (reference sequence). In nucleotides, the CDR3 is TGTGCCAGTCGGAGGACGGGGGCTACCTACGAGCAGTACTTC. This encodes CASRRTGATYEQYF.

The chain employs TRBV9 and TRBJ2-3; the D gene is possibly TRBD1 (5 bases). The CDR3 totals 15 residues. Germline loops: CDR1 SGDLS, CDR2 YYNGEE. Trimming pared 3 bases from V and 0 bases from J, leaving 11 bases between. CDR3 bases: TGTGCCAGCAGCGAGGACACCGCTAGCACAGATACGCAGTATTTT. Amino acids: CASSEDTASTDTQYF.

A remark on this clonotype: This clone may be a read error of a much larger clone one base away. The chain combines TRBV7-9 with TRBJ2-7, with a weak D call TRBD2 (6 bases). V dropped 5 bases and J dropped 0 bases, with 14 bases sitting between them. CDR3 length: 15 residues. The germline gives CDR1 SEHNR, CDR2 FQNEAQ (reference sequence). CDR3: CASSPPARGSYEQYF. DNA for the CDR3: TGTGCCAGCAGCCCCCCGGCGCGGGGCTCCTACGAGCAGTACTTC.

A note on this clonotype: Just one base apart from a much larger clone, this may be a read error. The gene calls are TRBV30 and TRBJ2-3; D gene ambiguous. Germline-derived CDR1 and CDR2 are GTSNPN and SVGIG (reference sequence). This CDR3 has 14 amino acids. The V end lost 5 bases, the J end lost 4 bases, and 16 bases lay between the germline ends. CDR3 loop: CAWGRVGDSDTQYF. CDR3 sequence (DNA): TGTGCCTGGGGTAGAGTCGGAGACTCAGATACGCAGTATTTT.

Many counts were recorded for this clonotype. The chain carries TRBV2 and TRBJ2-3, with TRBD2 matching 8 bases. Germline V gives CDR1 SNHLY, CDR2 FYNNEI. Unmatched junction bases numbered 6, after V lost 5 bases and J lost 2 bases. The CDR3 is 15 amino acids. The CDR3 nucleotides are TGTGCCAGCAGTCCGGGACTAGGTGACACAGATACGCAGTATTTT. Encoded protein: CASSPGLGDTDTQYF.

Turning to this clonotype: A read error may be the cause here, since a much bigger clone is one base away. For the CDR3, the DNA is TGTGCCAGCAGTTCCCGTATCGGGCCCGATCTATCTGGGGCCTACGTCCTGACTTTC. Translating gives CASSSRIGPDLSGAYVLTF. This sequence joins TRBV6-2 or TRBV6-3 and TRBJ2-6; D may be TRBD1 (5 bases). There are 19 residues in the CDR3. Germline V gives CDR1 MNHEY, CDR2 SVGEGT.

This clonotype was counted at least ten times. This chain joins TRBV28 and TRBJ1-1; 7 positions agree with TRBD1. Germline CDR1 is MDHEN and CDR2 is SYDVKM. The CDR3 consists of 15 residues. V dropped 7 bases and J dropped 0; count of bases not matched to a gene: 8. CDR3 region: CASTLRDRLNTEAFF. Written as DNA, the CDR3 is TGTGCCAGCACCCTTAGGGACAGACTGAACACTGAAGCTTTCTTT.

The sample holds a few counts of this clonotype. The J gene is TRBJ2-1, the V gene TRBV19; 7 bases are shared with TRBD2. The trim removed 6 bases at V and 4 bases at J, leaving 3 bases unmatched. Per germline, CDR1 LNHDA and CDR2 SQIVND (reference sequence). This CDR3 has 13 residues. CDR3 amino acids: CASRLASYNEQFF. As DNA, the CDR3 is TGTGCCAGTAGACTAGCGAGTTACAATGAGCAGTTCTTC. Full variable domain (remainder filled in from reference TRBV19 and TRBJ2-1): DGGITQSPKYLFRKEGQNVTLSCEQNLNHDAMYWYRQDPGQGLRLIYYSQIVNDFQKGDIAEGYSVSREKKESFPLTVTSAQKNPTAFYLCASRLASYNEQFFGPGTRLTVL.

This clonotype was seen repeatedly, ten times or more. This sequence joins TRBV7-9 and TRBJ1-1, with D perhaps matching TRBD1 (6 bases). The V gene lost 1 base and the J gene lost 8 bases, with 8 bases spanning the gap. CDR1 and CDR2 (germline): SEHNR, FQNEAQ (reference sequence). The CDR3 has 12 residues. The CDR3: CASSLEQGEAFF. The CDR3 region has the DNA TGTGCCAGCAGCTTAGAACAGGGAGAAGCTTTCTTT. Using reference TRBV7-9 and TRBJ1-1 for the parts outside the CDR3, the full variable domain is DTGVSQNPRHKITKRGQNVTFRCDPISEHNRLYWYRQTLGQGPEFLTYFQNEAQLEKSRLLSDRFSAERPKGSFSTLEIQRTEQGDSAMYLCASSLEQGEAFFGQGTRLTVV.

There are many counts of this clonotype. The V gene is TRBV9, the J gene TRBJ2-2; D not certain. The CDR3 runs 11 residues. Looked up from germline, CDR1 is SGDLS and CDR2 is YYNGEE. V shed 4 bases and J shed 7 bases, with 5 bases lying between them. The CDR3 protein is CASSTLGELFF. CDR3 DNA: TGTGCCAGCAGCACCCTCGGGGAGCTGTTTTTT.

The genes are TRBV6-6 and TRBJ1-3; TRBD1 agrees at 8 bases. CDR3 length: 18 residues. CDR1 MNHNY and CDR2 SVGAGI come from the germline V gene (reference sequence). J lost 0 bases, V lost 6 bases, and 13 bases had no gene match. The CDR3 protein is CASRPLDRGQASGNTIYF. The CDR3 DNA is TGTGCCAGCAGACCCCTCGACAGGGGACAGGCCTCTGGAAACACCATATATTTT.

This clonotype came up many times. V gene TRBV12-3 or TRBV12-4 combines with J gene TRBJ1-4, with D hard to call. CDR3 size: 14 residues. V was pared by 6 bases and J by 2 bases, with 10 bases between. CDR3 loop: CASSSSFTNEKLFF. CDR3 nucleotide sequence: TGTGCCAGCAGCTCGAGCTTTACTAATGAAAAACTGTTTTTT.

This clonotype was observed many times. This chain uses TRBV5-1 with TRBJ2-1, with no clear D. V gave up 7 bases and J gave up 5 bases, with 16 bases separating them. The germline V gene has CDR1 SGHRS and CDR2 YFSETQ. The CDR3 sequence is 14 residues long. The CDR3: CASSLRIENNEQFF. CDR3 in DNA: TGCGCCAGCTCCCTCAGGATCGAAAACAATGAGCAGTTCTTC.

This clonotype has ten or more counts. The rearrangement joins TRBV19 to TRBJ1-5; 11 bases fit TRBD1. The CDR3 covers 15 residues. The trim removed 3 bases at V and 4 bases at J, leaving 2 bases unmatched. The V gene's germline CDR1 is LNHDA and CDR2 SQIVND (reference sequence). CDR3 coding DNA: TGTGCCAGTAGTATGGGGACAGGGGGGAATCAGCCCCAGCATTTT. Encoded protein: CASSMGTGGNQPQHF.

The V gene is TRBV13, the J gene TRBJ2-5, with D possibly called TRBD1 or TRBD2 (5 bases each). Germline lookup yields CDR1 PRHDT and CDR2 FYEKMQ (reference sequence). The CDR3 extends over 14 amino acids. The V end was cut by 1 base, the J end by 2 bases, with 8 bases between. In DNA form, the CDR3 reads TGTGCCAGCAGCTTAGTGAGGGGTCAAGAGACCCAGTACTTC. Translating gives CASSLVRGQETQYF.

This clonotype was counted many times. This sequence joins TRBV3-1 and TRBJ2-3, with D uncertain. Deletions cut 1 base from V and 6 bases from J, with 5 bases between. This CDR3 is 12 amino acids long. The germline V gene has CDR1 LGHDT and CDR2 YNNKEL (reference sequence). CDR3 bases: TGTGCCAGCAGCCAAGCGTTGGATACGCAGTATTTT. Amino acids: CASSQALDTQYF.